The T cell receptor (beta chain) under discussion was sequenced for a study of monozygotic twins with inflammatory bowel disease. Regarding the study as a whole: Distinguishing T cell subtypes was not possible.

CDR1 and CDR2 (germline): SGHRS, YFSETQ. The CDR3 covers 15 residues. It was 3,000 to 3,500 ng of total RNA that each TCR library used. Through template switching, UMIs that included a 6-nucleotide sample barcode were added. TCRdb derives one entry per CDR3 protein from the 5' RACE reads, leaving out DNA. The sample data list over 90,000 distinct CDR3 sequences. On this clonotype: Its specificity is not known.

This sequence originates from a human donor with ulcerative colitis or Crohn's disease, or a healthy co-twin of an affected twin (not recorded which). Sequences were obtained from blood. This chain links TRBV5-1 with TRBJ2-7; TCRdb lists TRBD1, though no DNA is available to test this call. The CDR3 sequence is CASRLVRDPNYEQYF.